This entry features one T cell receptor beta chain sequence. It has no known antigen specificity. Base qualities are not provided; no much larger clone lies one nucleotide away. This sample is drawn from a study of blood T cell repertoires in COVID-19 (dated by TCRdb to 2020 to 2021). Background for the entire study: Samples from collaborators originated in the United States, Italy and Spain and spanned both the acute and convalescent phases of COVID-19. The prospective study material was composed of cDNA or gDNA derived from T cells, B-cell-depleted T cells, or PBMCs. Deeply sampled blood TCRbeta repertoires from subjects exposed to, actively infected with, or recovered from COVID-19 were included in the dataset. The repertoires were released in a freely available public database intended as a resource for research on the immune response to SARS-CoV-2. Samples came from the ongoing ImmuneRACE study (first 160 participants) plus 1,254 subjects from 6 global collaborators. Nearly every sample came with metadata listing a de-identified subject ID, COVID-19 status, age in years and sex. Where HLA class I and class II types were available, the types were taken from metadata supplied by the sample provider, not from assay-based typing.

Collaborating institutions collected whole blood in K2EDTA tubes following their own protocols. For TCRbeta analysis, collaborators shipped samples as frozen whole blood, isolated PBMCs, or DNA extracted from either of those sample types. V loses 2 bases, J loses 6 bases, and the germline ends lie 11 bases apart. CDR1 and CDR2 (SGHTA, FQGNSA) derive from the germline V gene. From the cysteine through the phenylalanine, the CDR3 covers 15 amino acids. The DNA shown is the 45-base CDR3, in frame from base 1. The investigation overall reported the following: Clinical and demographic metadata were provided uncurated, with the amount varying by source and participant.

TCRbeta CDR3 regions were amplified from genomic DNA by means of the immunoSEQ Assay, a bias-controlled multiplex PCR. On the authors' methods: Nucleated cell counts per sample were estimated from amplification of reference gene primers within the assay. Sequence reads were collapsed and filtered to measure the absolute abundance of every unique TCRbeta CDR3 rearrangement. Productive Simpson clonality was computed per sample as the square root of Simpson's diversity index over productive rearrangements. TCRdb took this table from immuneACCESS and kept in-frame rearrangements with V and J called. Such tables lack part of the clones; where checked against another copy, unresolved V genes explain under half of the gap, and the rest is unexplained. That table is the source of V, J and clone size, and D and trimming were worked out from the DNA. The sample table shows 99,000 or so clones, and around 76% are seen once. The top ten constitute roughly a fifth of the sample.

Rearrangement joined TRBV7-2 to TRBJ1-6; the D gene is perhaps TRBD1, on 6 matching bases. Sequenced input: peripheral blood. This receptor was identified in a woman in her 70s with acute or convalescent COVID-19. Read as DNA, the sequence is TGTGCCAGCAGCTTAACACGGACAGTTAATTCACCCCTCCACTTT. The encoded protein is CASSLTRTVNSPLHF.